The rows below give T cell receptor beta chains drawn from one sample of a study of Graves' ophthalmopathy and Graves' hyperthyroidism. Each CDR3 protein gets one entry after TCRdb re-called the multiplex PCR reads with MiXCR. The table lists about 660,000 distinct CDR3 sequences, roughly 39% of them singletons. The sequenced sample was peripheral blood. All receptors come from an adult man with Graves' ophthalmopathy. The conserved cysteine and the conserved F or W are not part of the CDR3 here.

V gene: TRBV28; CDR3 length: 12; CDR3 protein: ASSTPAGAETQY
V gene: TRBV29-1; CDR3 length: 9; CDR3 protein: SAGTSHEQY
V gene: TRBV5-1; CDR3 length: 15; CDR3 protein: ASSLVRTRDMNTEAF
V gene: TRBV2; CDR3 length: 10; CDR3 protein: ASSGTDQPQH
V gene: TRBV5-1; CDR3 length: 10; CDR3 protein: ASSLVDTEAF
V gene: TRBV9; CDR3 length: 12; CDR3 protein: ASSVAQTRTEAF
V gene: TRBV5-1; CDR3 length: 11; CDR3 protein: ASSYQGIETQY
V gene: TRBV29-1; CDR3 length: 12; CDR3 protein: SVEGSQGTTEAF
V gene: TRBV7-4; CDR3 length: 10; CDR3 protein: ASSPWFYEQY
V gene: TRBV7-9; CDR3 length: 11; CDR3 protein: ASSAGVGQPQH
V gene: TRBV5-1; CDR3 length: 12; CDR3 protein: ASSLADSPYEQY
V gene: TRBV6-6; CDR3 length: 13; CDR3 protein: ASSPRQGRGTEAF